Below, 15 T cell receptor beta chains from the same sample are listed, as sequenced in a study of T cell changes during pregnancy in multiple sclerosis. Produced via immunoSEQ multiplex PCR; TCRdb's table is partial and in-frame only. The sample contains about 45,000 clones, approximately 92% of which appear only once. The specimen was CD4+ T cells from peripheral blood mononuclear cells, collected before pregnancy. These receptors were obtained from a female donor with multiple sclerosis, enrolled in a pregnancy study.

This clone was found once. The V gene is TRBV7-9, the J gene TRBJ2-5, with TRBD1 matching 10 bases. The CDR3 is 14 amino acids. Germline trimming cut 4 bases from V and 3 bases from J; bases unmatched to any gene: 2. Germline V gene data show CDR1 as SEHNR and CDR2 as FQNEAQ (reference sequence). DNA of the CDR3: TGTGCCAGCAGCTGGACAGGGGGAGAAGAGACCCAGTACTTC. Amino acids: CASSWTGGEETQYF.

In this sample, this clone turned up a few times. The chain has TRBV27 and TRBJ2-4; a weak D match, TRBD2 (5 bases). The length of the CDR3 is 18 residues. CDR1 and CDR2 (germline): MNHEY, SMNVEV (reference sequence). Trimming took off 5 bases at V and 3 bases at J, with 23 bases between the two ends. This chain's CDR3 is CASSILGGLAPHKNIQYF. CDR3 nucleotides: TGTGCCAGCAGTATCCTCGGCGGACTTGCGCCACACAAAAACATTCAGTACTTC.

The chain has TRBV7-3 and TRBJ2-5; 7 positions agree with TRBD1. The CDR3 covers 13 residues. The trim removed 6 bases at V and 4 bases at J, leaving 5 bases unmatched. Germline V gives CDR1 SGHTA, CDR2 FQGTGA. The CDR3 coding sequence is TGTGCCAGCAGTTCGACAGGGTTAGAGACCCAGTACTTC. The encoded protein is CASSSTGLETQYF.

This sequence joins TRBV6-6 and TRBJ1-5; D is perhaps TRBD1 (5 bases). This CDR3 comprises 16 residues. Germline V CDR1 and CDR2: MNHNY, SVGAGI (reference sequence). V lost 5 bases and J 5 bases, leaving 19 bases between the germline ends. The CDR3 DNA reads TGTGCCAGCAGTCCTACCGGAGGGGTGGGGGATCAGCCCCAGCATTTT. It specifies CASSPTGGVGDQPQHF.

This chain connects TRBV18 to TRBJ2-1; 10 bases map to TRBD2. V lost 2 bases to trimming and J lost 10 bases; unmatched junction nucleotides: 8. CDR1 KGHSH and CDR2 LQKENI come from the germline V gene. The CDR3 totals 15 residues. DNA for the CDR3: TGTGCCAGCTCACCATTAGGGACTAGCGCAAACGAGCAGTTCTTC. Its protein is CASSPLGTSANEQFF.

V gene TRBV28 combines with J gene TRBJ2-1, with 8 bases lining up with TRBD2. This CDR3 comprises 14 residues. After removal of 3 bases from V and 8 bases from J, the junction contained 6 bases not matched to a gene. In germline, CDR1 is MDHEN, CDR2 SYDVKM. The CDR3 sequence is CASSFSGTVDEQFF. Written as DNA, the CDR3 is TGTGCCAGCAGTTTTAGCGGGACCGTCGATGAGCAGTTCTTC. Together with reference TRBV28 and TRBJ2-1, the CDR3 gives the full variable domain: DVKVTQSSRYLVKRTGEKVFLECVQDMDHENMFWYRQDPGLGLRLIYFSYDVKMKEKGDIPEGYSVSREKKERFSLILESASTNQTSMYLCASSFSGTVDEQFFGPGTRLTVL.

This chain joins TRBV5-1 and TRBJ1-4; no clear D. The CDR3 has 14 residues. Looked up from germline, CDR1 is SGHRS and CDR2 is YFSETQ. V was shortened by 1 base and J by 5 bases, with 9 bases between the two germline ends. DNA of the CDR3: TGCGCCAGCAGCTTGAACAGAGTGAATGAAAAACTGTTTTTT. Amino acids: CASSLNRVNEKLFF.

The chain uses TRBV28 and TRBJ1-4, with a tentative D call TRBD1 (5 bases). Germline CDR1 is MDHEN and CDR2 is SYDVKM. Trimming took off 6 bases at V and 7 bases at J, with 9 bases between the two ends. This CDR3 is 12 amino acids long. As DNA, the CDR3 is TGTGCCAGCAGGGCAGGGCCTGAAAAACTGTTTTTT. Translated, it gives CASRAGPEKLFF.

Here the CDR3 reads CASTQTAGGFNEQFF. DNA for the CDR3: TGCGCCAGCACCCAGACGGCGGGGGGCTTCAATGAGCAGTTCTTC. The chain uses TRBV5-1 and TRBJ2-1; TRBD2 agrees at 8 bases. The V and J ends lost 6 bases and 6 bases, in that order; junction bases with no gene match: 11. This CDR3 region has 15 residues. The germline V gene has CDR1 SGHRS and CDR2 YFSETQ.

CDR3 in amino acids: CASSLASGGWRFNTQYF. The CDR3 DNA reads TGTGCCAGCAGCTTAGCCTCGGGGGGTTGGAGGTTTAATACGCAGTATTTT. The chain carries TRBV7-6 and TRBJ2-3, with 7 positions matching TRBD2. Looked up from germline, CDR1 is SGHVS and CDR2 is FNYEAQ. Losses at the gene ends were 0 bases for V and 7 bases for J; bases not matched to a gene: 13. The CDR3 loop spans 17 amino acids.

In DNA form, the CDR3 reads TGTGCCAGCAGCTTGGGAGGGCTCGGCGCCACTGAAGCTTTCTTT. Protein product: CASSLGGLGATEAFF. The V and J genes are TRBV7-3 and TRBJ1-1; D is unclear. The V end lost 3 bases, the J end lost 4 bases, and 15 bases lay between the germline ends. Germline V gives CDR1 SGHTA, CDR2 FQGTGA. The CDR3 is 15 amino acids.

The chain links TRBV6-1 to TRBJ2-7; tentative D call: TRBD1 (6 bases). V dropped 6 bases and J dropped 7 bases, with 22 bases sitting between them. The CDR3 is 15 amino acids. CDR1 and CDR2 from the germline V gene are MNHNS and SASEGT. The CDR3 nucleotides are TGTGCCAGCAGCGGAGGCTACAGGGCCCTAAGGGAGCAGTACTTC. Its protein product is CASSGGYRALREQYF.

The rearrangement links TRBV11-2 to TRBJ1-2, with 7 nucleotides matching TRBD1. Unmatched junction bases numbered 13, after V lost 5 bases and J lost 4 bases. This CDR3 spans 16 amino acids. Germline CDR1 reads SGHAT; CDR2 reads FQNNGV. CDR3 coding DNA: TGTGCCAGCAGCCAATGGGCACCGGGACAGACCTATGGCTACACCTTC. This sequence encodes CASSQWAPGQTYGYTF.

V and J are TRBV5-5 and TRBJ2-3, with D possibly TRBD2 on 6 matching bases. Germline CDR1 is SGHKS and CDR2 is YYEKEE (reference sequence). Trimming shortened V by 7 bases and J by 6 bases, and 9 bases separated the two germline ends. CDR3 length: 11 residues. The CDR3 reads CASLRGDTQYF. The CDR3 nucleotides are TGTGCCAGCCTACGGGGGGATACGCAGTATTTT. The whole variable domain, remainder taken from reference TRBV5-5 and TRBJ2-3, is DAGVTQSPTHLIKTRGQQVTLRCSPISGHKSVSWYQQVLGQGPQFIFQYYEKEERGRGNFPDRFSARQFPNYSSELNVNALLLGDSALYLCASLRGDTQYFGPGTRLTVL.

The J gene is TRBJ1-1, the V gene TRBV19; D is perhaps TRBD1 (5 bases). This CDR3 is built from 15 residues. CDR1 LNHDA and CDR2 SQIVND come from the germline V gene (reference sequence). Trimming cost V 1 base and J 2 bases, with 11 bases left between them. CDR3 bases: TGTGCCAGTAGTATAGGGCGGCAGGGAAACACTGAAGCTTTCTTT. Translating gives CASSIGRQGNTEAFF.